Shown below are 10 T cell receptor beta chains from a single sample sequenced in a study of CD8+ T cells in alopecia areata. Treatment of the sample: oral pan-JAK inhibitor, 5-10 mg twice daily. Once RNA had been extracted, it was reverse transcribed into cDNA to act as the sequencing template. This table comes from immunoSEQ multiplex PCR, and its TCRdb copy is limited to in-frame clones, with some not included. The sample holds approximately 140,000 clones, around four fifths seen once. Source: CD8+ T cells sorted from blood, taken at week 4, from a patient treated with tofacitinib. Source of these receptors: a human donor with alopecia areata.

The gene calls are TRBV2 and TRBJ2-7; 8 nucleotides match TRBD1. The CDR3 runs 12 residues. Germline values: CDR1 SNHLY, CDR2 FYNNEI. The V segment lost 6 bases and the J segment 4 bases; nucleotides outside the gene matches: 2. This CDR3 reads CASRDRGYEQYF. Written as DNA, the CDR3 is TGTGCCAGCAGAGACAGGGGATACGAGCAGTACTTC.

The chain recombines TRBV6-5 with TRBJ1-3; TRBD1 matches 10 bases. The CDR3 contains 15 residues. Germline lookup yields CDR1 MNHEY and CDR2 SVGAGI. Germline trimming cut 2 bases from V and 2 bases from J; bases unmatched to any gene: 0. The CDR3 loop reads CASSYGTGAGNTIYF. For the CDR3, the DNA is TGTGCCAGCAGTTACGGGACAGGGGCTGGAAACACCATATATTTT.

Note on this clone: One end of the junction varies from germline; a read error may be responsible. The gene calls are TRBV2 and TRBJ2-7; D is possibly TRBD1 (5 bases). From germline, CDR1 is SNHLY and CDR2 FYNNEI. The CDR3 extends over 16 amino acids. The CDR3: CASREAYDFRVYEQYF. The CDR3 DNA sequence: TGTGCCAGCAGGGAAGCCTACGATTTCAGGGTCTACGAGCAGTACTTC.

This clone was counted a single time. The chain carries TRBV10-3 and TRBJ2-7; TRBD2 agrees at 8 bases. The germline gives CDR1 ENHRY, CDR2 SYGVKD. The CDR3 spans 16 residues. Trimming removed 3 bases from V and 4 bases from J; junction bases left unmatched: 11. CDR3 loop: CAISDPPGGMGYEQYF. DNA for the CDR3: TGTGCCATCAGTGATCCCCCGGGGGGGATGGGGTACGAGCAGTACTTC.

This chain joins TRBV5-1 and TRBJ1-2, with TRBD1 as a possible D gene (6 bases). CDR3 length: 15 residues. Trimming removed 4 bases from V and 1 base from J, with 14 bases in between. The germline gives CDR1 SGHRS, CDR2 YFSETQ. The CDR3 spells CASSREPGDNYGYTF. As DNA, the CDR3 is TGCGCCAGCAGCCGAGAGCCAGGGGATAACTATGGCTACACCTTC. Together with reference TRBV5-1 and TRBJ1-2, the CDR3 gives the full variable domain: KAGVTQTPRYLIKTRGQQVTLSCSPISGHRSVSWYQQTPGQGLQFLFEYFSETQRNKGNFPGRFSGRQFSNSRSEMNVSTLELGDSALYLCASSREPGDNYGYTFGSGTRLTVV.

The rearrangement uses TRBV29-1 and TRBJ1-5, with D tentatively TRBD1 (5 bases). CDR1 is SQVTM, CDR2 ANQGSEA, per germline. This CDR3 has 12 amino acids. The germline V and J ends were trimmed by 5 bases and 7 bases, with 12 bases remaining between them. The CDR3 loop reads CSVQEGLQPQHF. The CDR3 region has the DNA TGCAGCGTTCAGGAGGGACTGCAGCCCCAGCATTTT.

In DNA form, the CDR3 reads TGTGCCAGCAGCCCCGGGGTTGGCAACTACGAGCAGTACTTC. Protein sequence: CASSPGVGNYEQYF. The rearrangement uses TRBV7-2 and TRBJ2-7; D is possibly TRBD2 (5 bases). Trimming cost V 5 bases and J 3 bases, with 14 bases left between them. Per germline, CDR1 SGHTA and CDR2 FQGNSA. The CDR3 totals 14 residues.

The CDR3 coding sequence is TGTGCCAGCAGCGTGGGACAGGGAATTAACAATGAGCAGTTCTTC. Its protein is CASSVGQGINNEQFF. V gene TRBV9 combines with J gene TRBJ2-1, with TRBD1 matching 9 bases. V lost 2 bases, J lost 5 bases, and 5 bases stayed unmatched. CDR1 SGDLS and CDR2 YYNGEE come from the germline V gene. This CDR3 is built from 15 residues.

The chain combines TRBV15 with TRBJ2-1; no definite D call. Trimming pared 5 bases from V and 7 bases from J, leaving 12 bases between. Germline V CDR1 and CDR2: LNHNV, YYDKDF (reference sequence). The CDR3 has 13 amino acids. This CDR3 is CATSVFGLNEQFF. CDR3 DNA: TGTGCCACCAGCGTTTTCGGGCTTAATGAGCAGTTCTTC.

The chain has TRBV5-8 and TRBJ2-1; D may be TRBD2 (6 bases). V gave up 4 bases and J gave up 10 bases, with 15 bases separating them. This CDR3 is 13 amino acids long. Germline-derived CDR1 and CDR2 are SGHTS and YDEGEE. The CDR3 reads CASSPSPSGEQFF. DNA of the CDR3: TGTGCCAGCAGCCCGTCCCCCAGCGGGGAGCAGTTCTTC. Variable domain in full (rest from reference TRBV5-8 and TRBJ2-1): EAGVTQSPTHLIKTRGQQATLRCSPISGHTSVYWYQQALGLGLQFLLWYDEGEERNRGNFPPRFSGRQFPNYSSELNVNALELEDSALYLCASSPSPSGEQFFGPGTRLTVL.